This T cell receptor beta chain originates from a study of CD8 T cells in Susac syndrome (dated by TCRdb to between 2018 and 2020). General notes on the study: Of the Susac syndrome patients who were sequenced, roughly 8 were in clinical remission while more than five had clinically active disease. Whether CD8+ T cell activation and differentiation in Susac syndrome was antigen driven was tested using repertoire sequencing. At blood withdrawal, Susac syndrome patients were therapy-naive, treated with corticosteroids (with IVIg additionally given to some), or treated with IVIg alone. CD8+ T cell repertoire clonality was compared between approximately 12 healthy donors, approximately 14 Susac syndrome patients and approximately 16 multiple sclerosis patients. On the study overall, not on this receptor specifically: Clonal expansion was seen in Susac syndrome CD8+ repertoires, peaking in CD8+ TEMRA cells and being greater in clinically active patients than in remitting ones. The number of individuals in the TCR sequencing and HLA analysis was acknowledged as relatively small. In the total CD8+ and CD8+ TEMRA repertoires, about 16 and five Susac-specific public clones, respectively, were identified.

For CDR1 and CDR2, the germline V gene lists SGDLS and YYNGEE. V ends up 3 bases short and J 10 bases short, with an unmatched junction base count of 7. Inclusive of the bounding cysteine and phenylalanine, the CDR3 is 13 residues long. Left in the record is the CDR3 DNA by itself, 39 bases read in frame from the first base. Peripheral blood CD8+ and CD4+ T cells from healthy donors, Susac syndrome patients and multiple sclerosis patients were profiled using high-throughput TCR beta sequencing. The Susac syndrome patients fulfilled recently defined diagnostic criteria for definite or probable disease. Bulk CD8+ and CD4+ T cells were purified by magnetic negative isolation, whereas CD8+ TEMRA cells were enriched by FACS. Blood was drawn into EDTA tubes, processed within 24 hours, and PBMCs were isolated by density gradient centrifugation. PBMCs intended for TCR sequencing were cryopreserved in liquid nitrogen and were subsequently thawed in a 37 degrees C water bath. The sorted or isolated CD4+, CD8+ and CD8+ TEMRA cells reached a purity of at least 90%.

RNA was extracted using the RNeasy kit, and roughly 0.45 to 1 microgram was reverse transcribed with random hexamers. TCR beta CDR3 regions were amplified with the immunoSEQ multiplex PCR assay covering 54 Vbeta and 13 Jbeta segments. PCR amplification bias was corrected using a synthetic template baseline for primer optimization and computational correction. The authors' analysis ran thus. Reads were assigned to V, D and J genes according to IMGT and analyzed in immunoSEQ Analyzer, with only productive sequences retained. Clonality was computed as one minus Shannon entropy normalized by log2 of the number of productive unique sequences. Public and private clones were assessed among the 100 most prevalent clones of each patient and control. Susac-specific clones were defined as absent from healthy and MS cohorts, around 970 published viral clones and other ImmuneACCESS disease sequences. TCRdb ran its own pipeline on the public reads, namely fastp trimming at Q25 and MiXCR clone calling, and kept in-frame beta chains. Every entry covers one CDR3 protein and lists the most common genes and DNA from its rows. These V and J calls originate from TCRdb's pipeline instead of the authors' own analysis. Here the sample has about 80,000 distinct CDR3 sequences; roughly 95% occur a single time. The ten largest account for more than 0.35% of the sample.

A note on this clonotype: Its target antigen remains unknown. The sample holds no much larger clone one base away, and base qualities are not on file.

The sample comprised CD8+ T cells from PBMCs. The TCR sequence derives from a human donor with Susac syndrome. Here the chain combines TRBV9 and TRBJ1-2; 9 of the junction bases match TRBD1. The CDR3 region reads CASSGGTGFPYTF. The DNA is TGTGCCAGCAGCGGTGGGACAGGGTTCCCCTACACCTTC.